The entry below describes one T cell receptor (beta chain). Its antigen remains unknown. This record belongs to a study of T-cell memory formation after mild COVID-19. TCRdb redid the calling of the 5' RACE reads with MiXCR, one entry per CDR3 protein. There are around 370,000 distinct CDR3 sequences in the sample; under 25% occur only once, and roughly an eighth lies in the top ten. Study-level results: A second wave expanding day 15 to 37 was CD4+-biased; contracting clones were balanced. Mostly located in CM and EM were contracting CD4+ clones, with contracting CD8+ clones located in EMRA. Pre-infection memory already had some responding clones, implying cross-reactive memory joined.

The sequenced material came from PBMCs or a T cell subset sorted from them (not recorded which). The receptor was derived from an adult woman who had mild COVID-19 (a few samples of this study predate the infection). Cell type and time point are not known.

The DNA of the CDR3 is TGTGCCAGCATTGTGTTACAGGGGGCCTATCAGCCCCAGCATTTT. It encodes CASIVLQGAYQPQHF. This rearrangement joins TRBV25-1 to TRBJ1-5, with 9 bases identical to TRBD1. V was pared by 7 bases and J by 5 bases, with 9 bases of the junction left unmatched. The CDR3 loop spans 15 amino acids. Germline V gene sequence: CDR1 MGHDK, CDR2 SYGVNS.